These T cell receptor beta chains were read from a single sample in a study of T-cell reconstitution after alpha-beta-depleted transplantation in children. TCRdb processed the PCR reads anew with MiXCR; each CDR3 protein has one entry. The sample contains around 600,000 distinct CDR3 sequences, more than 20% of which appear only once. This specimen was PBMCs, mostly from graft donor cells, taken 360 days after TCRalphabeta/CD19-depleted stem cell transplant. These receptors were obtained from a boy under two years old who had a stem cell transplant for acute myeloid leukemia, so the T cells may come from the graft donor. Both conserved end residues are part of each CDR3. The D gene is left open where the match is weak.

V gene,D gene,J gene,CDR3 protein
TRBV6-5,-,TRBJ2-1,CASSSALLYRSEQFF
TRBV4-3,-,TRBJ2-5,CASSQDLGGTETQYF
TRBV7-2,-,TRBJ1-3,CASSLAVRNTIYF
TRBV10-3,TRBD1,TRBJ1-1,CAGRDSENTEAFF
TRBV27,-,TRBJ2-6,CASSGLLRTVGSGANVLTF
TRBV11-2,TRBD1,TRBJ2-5,CASSWRTGGDIGRAQETQYF
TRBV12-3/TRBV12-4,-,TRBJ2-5,CASSLGSKETQYF
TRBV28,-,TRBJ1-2,CASSLDSGAGLYGYTF
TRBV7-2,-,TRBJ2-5,CASSWMTVQETQYF
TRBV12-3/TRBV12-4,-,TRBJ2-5,CASSRLTSGEETQYF
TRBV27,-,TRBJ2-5,CASSLGQGTTETQYF
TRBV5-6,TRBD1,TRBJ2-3,CASSLVMLRTGGADTQYF
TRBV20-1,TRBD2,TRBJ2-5,CSASTSGVETQYF
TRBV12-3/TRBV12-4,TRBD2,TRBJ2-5,CASSLRVAGDQETQYF
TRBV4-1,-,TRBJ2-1,CASSRPNGDEQFF
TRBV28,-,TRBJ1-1,CATWRSGGFALF
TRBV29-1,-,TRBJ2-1,CSVDLAGEQFF
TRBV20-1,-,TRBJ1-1,CSAISPFMNTEAFF
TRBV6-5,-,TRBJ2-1,CASSYGHVARRWEQFF
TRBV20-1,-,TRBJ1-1,CSARGVGDPNTEAFF
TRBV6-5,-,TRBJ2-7,CASSYRGLGEQYF
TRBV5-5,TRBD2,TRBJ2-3,CASSLDPGGYTDTQYF
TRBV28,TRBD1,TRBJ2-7,CASRKIDRGLTYEQYF
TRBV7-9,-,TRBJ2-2,CASSFRGRQTTGELFF
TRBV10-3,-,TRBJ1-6,CAISEGDWRTDNSPLHF
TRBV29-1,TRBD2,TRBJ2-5,CSVGLAGGETQYF
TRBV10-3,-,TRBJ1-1,CAIRTQNTEAFF
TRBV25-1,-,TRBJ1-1,CASSDRQEAFF
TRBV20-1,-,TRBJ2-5,CSASRRPQETQYF
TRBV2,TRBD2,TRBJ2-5,CASSGGRGETQYF
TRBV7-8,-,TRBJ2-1,CASSPRRTPHNEQFF
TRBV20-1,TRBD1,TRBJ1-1,CSASRGRGLTEAFF
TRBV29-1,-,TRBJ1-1,CSVEAGRKNTEAFF
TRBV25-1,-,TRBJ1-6,CASSEVLEGMGAPLHF
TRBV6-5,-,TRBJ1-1,CASSYADDRTEAFF
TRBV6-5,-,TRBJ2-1,CASSSQGGGYEQFF
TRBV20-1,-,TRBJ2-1,CSARDRGSWPDEQFF
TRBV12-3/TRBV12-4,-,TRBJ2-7,CASSLGTGGYCEQYF
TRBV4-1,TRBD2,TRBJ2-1,CASSRKGGSYNEQFF
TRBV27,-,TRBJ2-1,CASSLGAGQFF
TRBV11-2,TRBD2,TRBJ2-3,CASSPLAGGRFSTDTQYF
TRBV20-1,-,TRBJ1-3,CSARKGRSLSGNTIYF
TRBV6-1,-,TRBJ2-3,CASSPALPEPDTQYF
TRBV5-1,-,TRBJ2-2,CASSSDYPKLFF
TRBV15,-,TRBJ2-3,CATSASEGWSGDTQYF
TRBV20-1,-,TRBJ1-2,CRLRNYGYTF
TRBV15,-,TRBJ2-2,CATTPWGHGELFF
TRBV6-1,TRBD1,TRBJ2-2,CASSTPTPSRQGRHGELFF
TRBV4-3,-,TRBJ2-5,CASSQDRVGAQETQYF
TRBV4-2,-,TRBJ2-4,CASSPGGGFKNIQYF
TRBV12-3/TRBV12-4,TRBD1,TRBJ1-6,CASRTGTANSPLHF
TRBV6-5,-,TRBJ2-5,CASSRKAGTQYF
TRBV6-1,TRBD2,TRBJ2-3,CASSKLAGTSTDTQYF